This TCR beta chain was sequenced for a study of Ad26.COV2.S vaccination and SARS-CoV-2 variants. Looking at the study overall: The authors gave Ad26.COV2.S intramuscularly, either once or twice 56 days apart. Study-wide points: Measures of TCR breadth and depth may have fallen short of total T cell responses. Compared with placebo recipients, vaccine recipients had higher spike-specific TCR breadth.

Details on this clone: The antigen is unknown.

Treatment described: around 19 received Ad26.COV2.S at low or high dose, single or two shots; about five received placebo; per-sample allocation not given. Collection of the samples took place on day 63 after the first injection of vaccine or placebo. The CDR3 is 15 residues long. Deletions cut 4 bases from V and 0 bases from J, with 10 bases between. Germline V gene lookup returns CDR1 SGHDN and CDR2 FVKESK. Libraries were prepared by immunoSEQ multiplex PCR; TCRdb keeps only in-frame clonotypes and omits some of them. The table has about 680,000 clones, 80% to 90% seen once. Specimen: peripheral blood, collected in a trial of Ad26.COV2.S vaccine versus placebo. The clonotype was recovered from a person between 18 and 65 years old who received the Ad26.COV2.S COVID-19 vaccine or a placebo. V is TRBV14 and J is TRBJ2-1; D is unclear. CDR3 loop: CASSLDGSSYNEQFF. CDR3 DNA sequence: TGTGCCAGCAGCCTTGACGGTAGCTCCTACAATGAGCAGTTCTTC. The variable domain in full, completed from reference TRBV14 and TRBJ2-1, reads EAGVTQFPSHSVIEKGQTVTLRCDPISGHDNLYWYRRVMGKEIKFLLHFVKESKQDESGMPNNRFLAERTGGTYSTLKVQPAELEDSGVYFCASSLDGSSYNEQFFGPGTRLTVL.